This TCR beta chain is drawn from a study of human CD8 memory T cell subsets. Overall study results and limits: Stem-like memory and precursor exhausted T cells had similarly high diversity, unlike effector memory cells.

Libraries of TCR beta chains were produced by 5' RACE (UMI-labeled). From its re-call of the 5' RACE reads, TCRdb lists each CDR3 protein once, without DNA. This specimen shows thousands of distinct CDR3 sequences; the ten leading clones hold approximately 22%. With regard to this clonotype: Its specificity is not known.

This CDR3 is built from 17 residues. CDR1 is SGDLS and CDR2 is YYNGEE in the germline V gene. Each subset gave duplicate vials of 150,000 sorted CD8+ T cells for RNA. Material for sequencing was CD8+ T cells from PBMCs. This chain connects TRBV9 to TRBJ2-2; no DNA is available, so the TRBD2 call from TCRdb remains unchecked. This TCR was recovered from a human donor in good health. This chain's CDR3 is CASSLPQGLTNTGELFF.